This T cell receptor (beta chain) is from a study of blood T cell repertoires in COVID-19. Study information: The United States, Italy and Spain provided the acute and convalescent COVID-19 samples.

Trimming took 1 base from V and 0 from J, leaving 4 bases between them. CDR1 is SGHAT and CDR2 is FQNNGV in the germline V gene. CDR3 length equals 15 residues. Here immunoSEQ multiplex PCR was the method, and the copy in TCRdb shows in-frame clones only, minus some. This sample yields tens of thousands of clones, of which roughly four fifths are seen a single time; 35% to 50% belongs to the top ten. This clone was counted only a few times. This chain joins TRBV11-2 and TRBJ2-6; no reliable D call. Material for sequencing was peripheral blood. The receptor's source is an elderly man with acute or convalescent COVID-19. DNA of the CDR3: TGTGCCAGCAGCTTAGCCCTCTCTGGGGCCAACGTCCTGACTTTC. Protein product: CASSLALSGANVLTF.